This T cell receptor (beta chain) originates from a study of T cell repertoires in ileal Crohn's disease. The overall study: All patients had surgery for stricturing (around 60%) or penetrating (about 40%) disease. General observations from the study: Compared with CD4 T cells, sorted CD8 cells carried more expanded clones.

With respect to this clone: Antigen: not known.

CDR1 MNHEY and CDR2 SVGAGI come from the germline V gene. The V and J ends lost 6 bases and 13 bases respectively, with 13 bases between them. CDR3 size: 11 residues. TCRdb keeps only in-frame clones here, not all; method: immunoSEQ multiplex PCR. Of around 33,000 clones in the sample, around 80% are singletons; the top ten hold around 17%. This clonotype was sampled from an adult with Crohn's disease. The genes are TRBV6-5 and TRBJ2-1, with D tentatively TRBD2 (6 bases). Sequences were obtained from ileal tissue. The CDR3 is CASSIGGYQFF. In nucleotides, the CDR3 is TGTGCCAGCAGCATCGGGGGATACCAGTTCTTC.